This T cell receptor beta chain was found in a study of cytomegalovirus exposure and HLA in healthy donors. PCR primers comprised 60 Vbeta and 13 Jbeta primers. Clones were sequenced by immunoSEQ multiplex PCR, and TCRdb holds only the in-frame ones, with some missing. This sample has about 160,000 clones; 70% to 80% occur once, and the top ten carry about 1.4%. As regards this clone: Its matching antigen is unknown.

Findings and limits, study-wide: It was likely that a cluster of highly shared sequence variants was a sequencing artifact. It has been reported that TCR beta sequences accurately predicted the HLA-A and HLA-B alleles of most subjects.

The CDR3 totals 15 residues. Trimming at V came to 11 bases and at J to 2 bases, leaving 12 bases not matched to a gene. The germline gives CDR1 MNHEY, CDR2 SMNVEV (reference sequence). Sequencing used PBMCs. This receptor was taken from a man between 35 and 55 years old in good health and CMV-seronegative. The genes are TRBV27 and TRBJ2-1; 7 nucleotides line up with TRBD2. DNA of the CDR3: TGTGCCTCTGCAACTCGACTAGCCCCCTACAATGAGCAGTTCTTC. This translates into CASATRLAPYNEQFF.